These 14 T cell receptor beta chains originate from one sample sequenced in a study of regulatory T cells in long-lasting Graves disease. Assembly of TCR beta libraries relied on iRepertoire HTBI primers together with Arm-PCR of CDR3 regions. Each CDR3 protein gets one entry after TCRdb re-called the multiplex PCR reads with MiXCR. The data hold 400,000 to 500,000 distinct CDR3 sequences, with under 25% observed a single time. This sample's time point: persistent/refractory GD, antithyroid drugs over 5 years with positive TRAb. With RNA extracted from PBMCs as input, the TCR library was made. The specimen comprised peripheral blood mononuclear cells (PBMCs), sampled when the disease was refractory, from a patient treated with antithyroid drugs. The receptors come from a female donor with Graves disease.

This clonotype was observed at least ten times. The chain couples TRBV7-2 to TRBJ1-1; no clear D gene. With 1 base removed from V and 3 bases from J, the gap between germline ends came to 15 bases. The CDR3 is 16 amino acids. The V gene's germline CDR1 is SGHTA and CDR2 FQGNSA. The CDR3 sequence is CASSLGGAGRHTEAFF. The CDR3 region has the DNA TGTGCCAGCAGCTTAGGGGGAGCTGGACGGCACACTGAAGCTTTCTTT.

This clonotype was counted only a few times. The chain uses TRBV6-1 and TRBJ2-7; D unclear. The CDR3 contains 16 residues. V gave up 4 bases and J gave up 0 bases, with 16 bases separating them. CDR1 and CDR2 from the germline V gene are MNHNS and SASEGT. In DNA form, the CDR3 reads TGTGCCAGCAGTGTTTCCCCAACGGGTAGCTCCTACGAGCAGTACTTC. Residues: CASSVSPTGSSYEQYF.

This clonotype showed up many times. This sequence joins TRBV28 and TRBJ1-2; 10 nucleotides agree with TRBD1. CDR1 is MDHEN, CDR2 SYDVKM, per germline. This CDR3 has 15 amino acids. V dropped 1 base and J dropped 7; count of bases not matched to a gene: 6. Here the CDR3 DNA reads TGTGCCAGCAGTTTATTGGGACAGGGGCTTTTTGGCTACACCTTC. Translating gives CASSLLGQGLFGYTF.

The chain's CDR3 is CASSSRGTDTQYF. CDR3 coding DNA: TGTGCCAGCAGCTCCAGGGGAACAGATACGCAGTATTTT. The chain links TRBV3-1 to TRBJ2-3; D is possibly TRBD1 (6 bases). V was pared by 5 bases and J by 3 bases, with 9 bases between. The CDR3 has 13 residues. In germline, CDR1 is LGHDT, CDR2 YNNKEL (reference sequence).

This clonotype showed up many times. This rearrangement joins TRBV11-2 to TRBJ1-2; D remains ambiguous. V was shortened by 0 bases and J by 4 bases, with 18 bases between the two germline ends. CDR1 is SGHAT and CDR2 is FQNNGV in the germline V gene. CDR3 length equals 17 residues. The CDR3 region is CASSLDFLSPRSYGYTF. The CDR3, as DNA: TGTGCCAGCAGCTTAGACTTCCTTAGCCCGAGGTCCTATGGCTACACCTTC.

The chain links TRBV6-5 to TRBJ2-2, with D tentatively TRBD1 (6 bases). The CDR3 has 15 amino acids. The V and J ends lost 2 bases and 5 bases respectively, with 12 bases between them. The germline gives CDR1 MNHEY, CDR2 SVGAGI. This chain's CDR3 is CASSYVGARTGELFF. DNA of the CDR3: TGTGCCAGCAGTTACGTGGGGGCGAGAACCGGGGAGCTGTTTTTT.

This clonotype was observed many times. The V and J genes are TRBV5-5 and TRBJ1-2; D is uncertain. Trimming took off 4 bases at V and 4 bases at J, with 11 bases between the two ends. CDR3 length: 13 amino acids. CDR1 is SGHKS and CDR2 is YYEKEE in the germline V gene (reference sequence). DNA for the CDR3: TGTGCCAGCAGCCCAAACAGTCGCTATGGCTACACCTTC. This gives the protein CASSPNSRYGYTF.

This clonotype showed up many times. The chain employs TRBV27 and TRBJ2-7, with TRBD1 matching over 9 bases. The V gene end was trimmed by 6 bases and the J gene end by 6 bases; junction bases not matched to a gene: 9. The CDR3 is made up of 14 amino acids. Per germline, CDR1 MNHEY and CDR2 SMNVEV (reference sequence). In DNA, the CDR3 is TGTGCCAGCAGCGCCGGGACAGGGTTCCGCGAGCAGTACTTC. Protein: CASSAGTGFREQYF.

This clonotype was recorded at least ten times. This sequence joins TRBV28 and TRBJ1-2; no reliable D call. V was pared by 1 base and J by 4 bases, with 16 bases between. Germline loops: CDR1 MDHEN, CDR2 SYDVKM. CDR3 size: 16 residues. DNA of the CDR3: TGTGCCAGCAGTTTATTCCCGGGAAGTACCTTCTATGGCTACACCTTC. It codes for CASSLFPGSTFYGYTF.

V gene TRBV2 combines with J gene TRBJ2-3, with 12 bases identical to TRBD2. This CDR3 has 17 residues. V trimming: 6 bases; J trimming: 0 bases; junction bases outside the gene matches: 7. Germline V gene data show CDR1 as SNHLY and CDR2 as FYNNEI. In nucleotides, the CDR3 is TGTGCCAGCAGGCGACTAGCGGGAGTTAGTAGCACAGATACGCAGTATTTT. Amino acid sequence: CASRRLAGVSSTDTQYF.

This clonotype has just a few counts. For the CDR3, the DNA is TGCGCCCCACAGGAGAATCAGCCCCAGCATTTT. It translates to CAPQENQPQHF. The chain has TRBV10-1 and TRBJ1-5, with a possible D match to TRBD1 (5 bases). Germline CDR1 is WNHNN and CDR2 is SYGVQD (reference sequence). There are 11 residues in the CDR3. V was clipped by 11 bases and J by 4 bases, with 9 bases between them.

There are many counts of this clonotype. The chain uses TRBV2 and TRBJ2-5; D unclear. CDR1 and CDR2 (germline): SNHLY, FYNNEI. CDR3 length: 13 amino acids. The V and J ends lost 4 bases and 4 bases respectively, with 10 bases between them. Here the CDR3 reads CASSGHWVETQYF. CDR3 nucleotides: TGTGCCAGCAGTGGCCACTGGGTAGAGACCCAGTACTTC. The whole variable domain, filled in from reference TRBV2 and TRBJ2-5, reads EPEVTQTPSHQVTQMGQEVILRCVPISNHLYFYWYRQILGQKVEFLVSFYNNEISEKSEIFDDQFSVERPDGSNFTLKIRSTKLEDSAMYFCASSGHWVETQYFGPGTRLLVL.

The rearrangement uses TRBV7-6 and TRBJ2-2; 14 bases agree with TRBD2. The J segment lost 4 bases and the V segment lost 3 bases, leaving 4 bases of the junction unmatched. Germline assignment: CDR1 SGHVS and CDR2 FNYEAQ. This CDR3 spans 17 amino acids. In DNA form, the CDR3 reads TGTGCCAGCAGCTTCGGACTAGCGGGAGGCAGCACCGGGGAGCTGTTTTTT. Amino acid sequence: CASSFGLAGGSTGELFF.

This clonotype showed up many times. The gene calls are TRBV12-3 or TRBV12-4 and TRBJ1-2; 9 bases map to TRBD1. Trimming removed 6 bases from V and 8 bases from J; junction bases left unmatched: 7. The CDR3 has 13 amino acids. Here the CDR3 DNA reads TGTGCCAGCAGCCAAAGGACAGGGGAGGGCTACACCTTC. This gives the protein CASSQRTGEGYTF.